One and the same sample provided the 12 T cell receptor beta chains below, sequenced in a study of blood T cell repertoires in COVID-19. TCRdb keeps only in-frame clones here, not all; method: immunoSEQ multiplex PCR. Of 250,000 to 400,000 clones listed, roughly 90% were seen once; the top ten hold 2.5% to 3%. The sequenced material came from peripheral blood. The receptors come from a woman in her 30s with COVID-19, enrolled during active disease.

This chain connects TRBV10-3 to TRBJ1-1, with 8 bases aligning to TRBD1. CDR3 length equals 14 residues. Germline CDR1 and CDR2: ENHRY and SYGVKD. J gave up 3 bases and V 9 bases, and 9 bases lay outside the gene matches. The DNA of the CDR3 is TGTGCCATAAAGGACAGGGAAAGTGACACTGAAGCTTTCTTT. This encodes CAIKDRESDTEAFF.

The CDR3 protein is CASSVGGPGGSRGETQYF. CDR3 DNA: TGTGCCAGCAGCGTAGGAGGTCCGGGCGGGAGTAGAGGAGAGACCCAGTACTTC. This sequence joins TRBV9 and TRBJ2-5, with TRBD2 matching over 7 bases. The CDR3 covers 18 residues. Trimming took 0 bases from V and 4 from J; bases not matched to a gene: 15. The germline V gene has CDR1 SGDLS and CDR2 YYNGEE.

The genes are TRBV19 and TRBJ1-6, with a weak D call TRBD1 (5 bases). Deletions cut 5 bases from V and 9 bases from J, with 11 bases between. The CDR3 runs 13 residues. Germline assignment: CDR1 LNHDA and CDR2 SQIVND (reference sequence). The CDR3 DNA sequence: TGTGCCAGTAGTTGGCAGGGTGGTTCACCCCTCCACTTT. Residues: CASSWQGGSPLHF.

This chain links TRBV3-1 (or the pseudogene TRBV3-2) with TRBJ2-7; D ambiguous. Deletions cut 3 bases from V and 2 bases from J, with 11 bases between. This CDR3 is built from 14 residues. Germline V gene data show CDR1 as LGHDT and CDR2 as YNNKEL (reference sequence). The CDR3 region is CASSQVLRAYEQYF. The CDR3 DNA is TGTGCCAGCAGCCAGGTCCTTCGGGCCTACGAGCAGTACTTC.

V is TRBV5-8 and J is TRBJ1-3; the D gene is possibly TRBD1 (6 bases). The CDR3 loop spans 16 amino acids. Germline V CDR1 and CDR2: SGHTS, YDEGEE. The ends were cut back, 0 bases at V and 0 bases at J, with 10 bases in the middle. The CDR3 spells CASSLDDRSSGNTIYF. The DNA for the CDR3 is TGTGCCAGCAGCTTGGATGACAGGTCCTCTGGAAACACCATATATTTT.

CDR3: CAIPGQLRGELFF. CDR3 nucleotides: TGTGCCATTCCGGGACAGCTACGGGGGGAGCTGTTTTTT. The V call is TRBV28, the J call TRBJ2-2; 7 positions agree with TRBD1. After removal of 10 bases from V and 8 bases from J, the junction contained 10 bases not matched to a gene. The CDR3 is 13 residues long. Germline loops: CDR1 MDHEN, CDR2 SYDVKM.

The chain has TRBV5-1 and TRBJ1-3; D is unclear. V was clipped by 0 bases and J by 8 bases, with 12 bases between them. Germline V lookup: CDR1 SGHRS, CDR2 YFSETQ. The CDR3 has 14 residues. The CDR3 loop is CASSLGQFGDTIYF. The DNA for the CDR3 is TGCGCCAGCAGCTTGGGTCAGTTCGGAGACACCATATATTTT. Based on the CDR3 plus reference TRBV5-1 and TRBJ1-3, the full variable domain is KAGVTQTPRYLIKTRGQQVTLSCSPISGHRSVSWYQQTPGQGLQFLFEYFSETQRNKGNFPGRFSGRQFSNSRSEMNVSTLELGDSALYLCASSLGQFGDTIYFGEGSWLTVV.

V usage is TRBV27 and J usage is TRBJ1-6; 7 positions match TRBD1. Germline V gene data show CDR1 as MNHEY and CDR2 as SMNVEV (reference sequence). Germline trimming cut 2 bases from V and 10 bases from J; bases unmatched to any gene: 5. The CDR3 contains 14 residues. CDR3 bases: TGTGCCAGCAGTTTAAAACAGGGGTACTCACCCCTCCACTTT. It yields the protein CASSLKQGYSPLHF.

The J gene is TRBJ2-7, the V gene TRBV14; the match to TRBD1 covers 7 bases. The CDR3 is 17 residues long. Germline CDR1 and CDR2: SGHDN and FVKESK. V was clipped by 1 base and J by 3 bases; unmatched bases: 12. The CDR3 reads CASSQVKPGTAYYEQYF. In DNA, the CDR3 is TGTGCCAGCAGCCAAGTTAAGCCCGGGACAGCGTACTACGAGCAGTACTTC.

J is TRBJ2-1 and V is TRBV10-2; 9 bases align to TRBD2. Germline values: CDR1 WSHSY, CDR2 SAAADI. The CDR3 runs to 14 residues. The junction had 2 bases not matched to a gene; V was cut back by 4 bases and J by 4 bases. CDR3 amino acids: CASSGLAGYNEQFF. Here the CDR3 DNA reads TGCGCCAGCAGTGGGCTAGCGGGATACAATGAGCAGTTCTTC.

This chain links TRBV21-1 with TRBJ1-1. TRBV21-1 constitutes a pseudogene. The CDR3 covers 18 residues. This CDR3 reads CASSKRRRAVQMNTEAFF. The CDR3 bases are TGTGCCAGCAGCAAAAGGAGGCGGGCAGTTCAGATGAACACTGAAGCTTTCTTT.

The chain employs TRBV25-1 and TRBJ2-1, with 7 bases that match TRBD2. The CDR3 has 17 residues. CDR1 MGHDK and CDR2 SYGVNS come from the germline V gene. J was trimmed by 1 base and V by 4 bases; bases with no gene match: 10. CDR3 sequence reads: CASSAPLGGNSYNEQFF. The CDR3 DNA sequence: TGTGCCAGCAGTGCACCGTTGGGGGGGAATTCCTACAATGAGCAGTTCTTC.